The rows below give T cell receptor beta chains drawn from one sample of a study of blood T cell repertoires in COVID-19. The assay was immunoSEQ multiplex PCR, and TCRdb's table has in-frame clones only and misses some. The table includes 56,000 or so clones, roughly 90% detected once. Input material: peripheral blood. The receptors stem from a human donor in a cohort sampled during active COVID-19. Each CDR3 is given with its conserved first and last residue. The D gene is left open where the match is weak. Some rows mark clone size as missing; the rest say once, few, many or name a class of expanded clone.

d_call	clone_size	v_call	j_call	cdr3_aa	cdr3_nt
NA	NA	TRBV7-2	TRBJ1-1	CASSLAYLNTEAFF	TGTGCCAGCAGCTTAGCTTACTTGAACACTGAAGCTTTCTTT
TRBD1	NA	TRBV4-3	TRBJ2-5	CASSLSRGLGETQYF	TGCGCCAGCAGCCTCTCCAGGGGGCTGGGAGAGACCCAGTACTTC
NA	NA	TRBV4-1	TRBJ2-1	CASSQASQPGGNEQFF	TGCGCCAGCAGCCAAGCGTCCCAGCCCGGGGGCAATGAGCAGTTCTTC
TRBD1	NA	TRBV11-1	TRBJ2-3	CASSFDRGRTDTQYF	TGTGCCAGCAGCTTCGACAGGGGCCGCACAGATACGCAGTATTTT
NA	NA	TRBV30	TRBJ2-6	CAWGGPGANVLTF	TGTGCCTGGGGAGGGCCAGGGGCCAACGTCCTGACTTTC
NA	NA	TRBV10-3	TRBJ2-3	CAAQAYLTDTQYF	TGTGCCGCCCAGGCTTACCTCACAGATACGCAGTATTTT
TRBD1	NA	TRBV10-3	TRBJ1-2	CAISDWTGGGYGYTF	TGTGCCATCAGTGATTGGACAGGGGGCGGCTATGGCTACACCTTC
NA	NA	TRBV6-5	TRBJ2-3	CASSVFISGTDTQYF	TGTGCCAGCAGCGTCTTCATCTCGGGCACAGATACGCAGTATTTT
TRBD1	NA	TRBV2	TRBJ2-5	CASSEQGALGETQYF	TGTGCCAGCAGTGAACAGGGGGCTTTAGGAGAGACCCAGTACTTC
NA	NA	TRBV12-3/TRBV12-4	TRBJ2-2	CASRRNTGELFF	TGTGCCAGCAGGCGTAACACCGGGGAGCTGTTTTTT
NA	NA	TRBV21-1	TRBJ1-2	CASSKRDSHDPNYGYTF	TGTGCCAGCAGCAAAAGGGACAGCCATGACCCTAACTATGGCTACACCTTC
TRBD1	once	TRBV12-5	TRBJ1-1	CASGLGQGRGSTEAFF	TGTGCTAGTGGTTTGGGACAGGGAAGGGGGAGCACTGAAGCTTTCTTT
TRBD1	NA	TRBV4-1	TRBJ2-1	CASSQVPGGSNEQFF	TGCGCCAGCAGCCAAGTTCCAGGGGGCTCCAATGAGCAGTTCTTC
NA	NA	TRBV3-1/TRBV3-2	TRBJ2-5	CASSQDWGLQETQYF	TGTGCCAGCAGCCAAGATTGGGGACTTCAAGAGACCCAGTACTTC
TRBD1	once	TRBV27	TRBJ1-4	CASSPGQGAKLFF	TGTGCCAGCAGTCCCGGACAGGGGGCAAAACTGTTTTTT
NA	NA	TRBV5-6	TRBJ2-7	CASSLGAGSYEQYF	TGTGCCAGCAGCTTGGGGGCGGGCTCCTACGAGCAGTACTTC
NA	NA	TRBV5-1	TRBJ2-1	CASSEPEARNEQFF	TGCGCCAGCAGTGAGCCAGAAGCTAGAAATGAGCAGTTCTTC
NA	NA	TRBV12-3/TRBV12-4	TRBJ1-2	CASSLLTGYGYTF	TGTGCCAGCAGTTTACTGACAGGCTATGGCTACACCTTC
NA	NA	TRBV24-1	TRBJ2-1	CATSSGDKAKVKQFF	TGTGCCACCAGTTCCGGCGACAAAGCTAAGGTTAAGCAGTTCTTC
NA	NA	TRBV9	TRBJ2-2	CASSVGANTGELFF	TGTGCCAGCAGCGTAGGAGCGAACACCGGGGAGCTGTTTTTT
TRBD1	NA	TRBV3-1/TRBV3-2	TRBJ2-3	CASSQGQGHTDTQYF	TGTGCCAGCAGCCAGGGACAGGGGCACACAGATACGCAGTATTTT
NA	NA	TRBV18	TRBJ1-1	CASSPPAGSTEAFF	TGTGCCAGCTCACCACCGGCAGGGTCAACTGAAGCTTTCTTT
TRBD1	NA	TRBV5-1	TRBJ2-3	CASSFGTDTDTQYF	TGCGCCAGCAGCTTTGGGACAGACACAGATACGCAGTATTTT